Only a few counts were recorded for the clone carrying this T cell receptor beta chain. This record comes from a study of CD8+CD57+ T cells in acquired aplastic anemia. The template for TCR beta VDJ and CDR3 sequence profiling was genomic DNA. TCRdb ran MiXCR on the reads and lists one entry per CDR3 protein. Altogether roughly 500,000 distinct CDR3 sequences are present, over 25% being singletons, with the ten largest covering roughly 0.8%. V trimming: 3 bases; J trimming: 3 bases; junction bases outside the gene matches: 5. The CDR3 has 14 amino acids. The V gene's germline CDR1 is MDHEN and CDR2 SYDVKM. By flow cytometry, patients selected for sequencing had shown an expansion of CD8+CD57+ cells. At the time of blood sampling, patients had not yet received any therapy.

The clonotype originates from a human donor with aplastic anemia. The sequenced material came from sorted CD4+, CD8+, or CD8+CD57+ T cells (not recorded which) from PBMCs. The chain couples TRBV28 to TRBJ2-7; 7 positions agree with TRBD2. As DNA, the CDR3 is TGTGCCAGCAGTTTTACGGGGGGATTCTACGAGCAGTACTTC. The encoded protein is CASSFTGGFYEQYF.